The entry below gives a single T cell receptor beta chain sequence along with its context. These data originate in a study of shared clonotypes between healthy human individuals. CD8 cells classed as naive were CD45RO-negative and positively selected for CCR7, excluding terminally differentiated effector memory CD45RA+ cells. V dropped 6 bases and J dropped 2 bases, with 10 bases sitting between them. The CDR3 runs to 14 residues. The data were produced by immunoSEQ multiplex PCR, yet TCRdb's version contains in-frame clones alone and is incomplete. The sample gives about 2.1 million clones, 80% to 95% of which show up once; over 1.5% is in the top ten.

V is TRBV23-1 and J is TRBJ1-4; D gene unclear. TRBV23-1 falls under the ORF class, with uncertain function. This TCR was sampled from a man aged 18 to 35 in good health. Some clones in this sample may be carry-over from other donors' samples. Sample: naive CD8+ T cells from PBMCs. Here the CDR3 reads CASSWESTNEKLFF. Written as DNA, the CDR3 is TGCGCCAGCAGCTGGGAGTCGACTAATGAAAAACTGTTTTTT.